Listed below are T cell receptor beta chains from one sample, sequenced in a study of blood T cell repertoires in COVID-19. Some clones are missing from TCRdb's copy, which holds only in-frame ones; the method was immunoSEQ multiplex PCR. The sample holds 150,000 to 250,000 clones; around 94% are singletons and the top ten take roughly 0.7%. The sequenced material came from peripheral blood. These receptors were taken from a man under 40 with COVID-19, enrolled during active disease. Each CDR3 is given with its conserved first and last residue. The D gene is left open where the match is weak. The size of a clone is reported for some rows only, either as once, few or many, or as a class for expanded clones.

CDR3 protein: CASSPTGTNYEQYF; CDR3 DNA: TGTGCCAGTAGTCCGACCGGGACAAACTACGAGCAGTACTTC; V gene: TRBV19; CDR3 length: 14; J gene: TRBJ2-7; D gene: .; clone size: .
CDR3 protein: CASSEGTGNTEAFF; CDR3 DNA: TGTGCCAGCAGTGAGGGGACAGGGAACACTGAAGCTTTCTTT; V gene: TRBV6-1; CDR3 length: 14; J gene: TRBJ1-1; D gene: TRBD1; clone size: .
CDR3 protein: CSASGVSDRANSNQPQHF; CDR3 DNA: TGCAGTGCTAGTGGGGTCAGCGACAGGGCAAATAGCAATCAGCCCCAGCATTTT; V gene: TRBV20-1; CDR3 length: 18; J gene: TRBJ1-5; D gene: TRBD1; clone size: .
CDR3 protein: CASSPAGGTWHEQFF; CDR3 DNA: TGTGCCAGCTCACCAGCGGGGGGGACGTGGCATGAGCAGTTCTTC; V gene: TRBV18; CDR3 length: 15; J gene: TRBJ2-1; D gene: TRBD2; clone size: .
CDR3 protein: CASSYPDRDSSYEQYF; CDR3 DNA: TGTGCCAGCAGTTACCCGGACAGGGATTCATCCTACGAGCAGTACTTC; V gene: TRBV6-5; CDR3 length: 16; J gene: TRBJ2-7; D gene: TRBD1; clone size: .
CDR3 protein: CASSLSGGWDTEAFF; CDR3 DNA: TGCGCCAGCAGCTTGTCTGGGGGGTGGGACACTGAAGCTTTCTTT; V gene: TRBV5-1; CDR3 length: 15; J gene: TRBJ1-1; D gene: .; clone size: .
CDR3 protein: CASSSQGSGYTF; CDR3 DNA: TGTGCCAGCAGCTCGCAGGGATCCGGCTACACCTTC; V gene: TRBV7-9; CDR3 length: 12; J gene: TRBJ1-2; D gene: .; clone size: .
CDR3 protein: CAISDPGQGRGTEAFF; CDR3 DNA: TGTGCCATCAGTGATCCGGGACAGGGAAGAGGAACTGAAGCTTTCTTT; V gene: TRBV10-3; CDR3 length: 16; J gene: TRBJ1-1; D gene: TRBD1; clone size: .
CDR3 protein: CASSLDSNTGELFF; CDR3 DNA: TGCGCCAGCAGCTTGGATAGTAACACCGGGGAGCTGTTTTTT; V gene: TRBV5-1; CDR3 length: 14; J gene: TRBJ2-2; D gene: .; clone size: once
CDR3 protein: CASSRTGGSNTEAFF; CDR3 DNA: TGTGCCAGTAGTAGGACAGGGGGATCGAACACTGAAGCTTTCTTT; V gene: TRBV19; CDR3 length: 15; J gene: TRBJ1-1; D gene: TRBD1; clone size: .
CDR3 protein: CASRLQGALPSEAFF; CDR3 DNA: TGTGCCAGTAGGTTACAGGGGGCCCTCCCCAGTGAAGCTTTCTTT; V gene: TRBV19; CDR3 length: 15; J gene: TRBJ1-1; D gene: TRBD1; clone size: once
CDR3 protein: CASSIDPPSQGLGNTIYF; CDR3 DNA: TGTGCCAGTAGTATAGATCCCCCCTCACAGGGCCTTGGAAACACCATATATTTT; V gene: TRBV19; CDR3 length: 18; J gene: TRBJ1-3; D gene: .; clone size: .
CDR3 protein: CAIRDQLSNRGLYNEQFF; CDR3 DNA: TGTGCCATCAGAGATCAATTATCGAACAGGGGGCTCTACAATGAGCAGTTCTTC; V gene: TRBV10-3; CDR3 length: 18; J gene: TRBJ2-1; D gene: TRBD1; clone size: once
CDR3 protein: CASSQGGQDRGRRGYTF; CDR3 DNA: TGCGCCAGCAGCCAAGGGGGACAGGACAGGGGGCGGCGAGGCTACACCTTC; V gene: TRBV4-1; CDR3 length: 17; J gene: TRBJ1-2; D gene: TRBD1; clone size: .
CDR3 protein: CASSLSAYEQYF; CDR3 DNA: TGTGCCAGCAGCTTGTCAGCGTACGAGCAGTACTTC; V gene: TRBV5-6; CDR3 length: 12; J gene: TRBJ2-7; D gene: .; clone size: .
CDR3 protein: CASSIGQSTDTQYF; CDR3 DNA: TGCGCCAGCAGCATAGGACAGAGCACAGATACGCAGTATTTT; V gene: TRBV5-1; CDR3 length: 14; J gene: TRBJ2-3; D gene: .; clone size: .
CDR3 protein: CASSLHRVDNSPLHF; CDR3 DNA: TGCGCCAGCAGCTTGCACAGGGTGGACAATTCACCCCTCCACTTT; V gene: TRBV5-1; CDR3 length: 15; J gene: TRBJ1-6; D gene: .; clone size: .
CDR3 protein: CASSLTPKGPSEKLFF; CDR3 DNA: TGTGCCAGCAGCTTAACCCCCAAGGGGCCCAGTGAAAAACTGTTTTTT; V gene: TRBV11-2; CDR3 length: 16; J gene: TRBJ1-4; D gene: .; clone size: .
CDR3 protein: CASSLSGGGGTEAFF; CDR3 DNA: TGTGCCAGCAGTTTATCTGGTGGGGGCGGCACTGAAGCTTTCTTT; V gene: TRBV27; CDR3 length: 15; J gene: TRBJ1-1; D gene: .; clone size: .
CDR3 protein: CASSPDRNYGYTF; CDR3 DNA: TGTGCCAGCAGCCCCGACAGAAACTATGGCTACACCTTC; V gene: TRBV11-2; CDR3 length: 13; J gene: TRBJ1-2; D gene: .; clone size: .
CDR3 protein: CAISRTDLNTEAFF; CDR3 DNA: TGTGCCATCAGCCGGACAGACCTGAACACTGAAGCTTTCTTT; V gene: TRBV10-3; CDR3 length: 14; J gene: TRBJ1-1; D gene: .; clone size: .
CDR3 protein: CASSNDRERAEAFF; CDR3 DNA: TGTGCCAGCAGCAACGACAGGGAGAGGGCTGAAGCTTTCTTT; V gene: TRBV7-3; CDR3 length: 14; J gene: TRBJ1-1; D gene: TRBD1; clone size: .
CDR3 protein: CASSQDPGLSYEQYF; CDR3 DNA: TGCGCCAGCAGCCAAGATCCGGGACTCTCCTACGAGCAGTACTTC; V gene: TRBV4-1; CDR3 length: 15; J gene: TRBJ2-7; D gene: .; clone size: .
CDR3 protein: CASSEGQGGTYNSPLHF; CDR3 DNA: TGTGCCAGCAGTGAGGGACAGGGAGGTACCTATAATTCACCCCTCCACTTT; V gene: TRBV2; CDR3 length: 17; J gene: TRBJ1-6; D gene: TRBD1; clone size: .
CDR3 protein: CASSLDMNTEAFF; CDR3 DNA: TGCGCCAGCAGCTTGGATATGAACACTGAAGCTTTCTTT; V gene: TRBV5-1; CDR3 length: 13; J gene: TRBJ1-1; D gene: .; clone size: .
CDR3 protein: CASRTTGLNEQFF; CDR3 DNA: TGTGCCAGCAGAACGACAGGGCTAAATGAGCAGTTCTTC; V gene: TRBV3-1/TRBV3-2; CDR3 length: 13; J gene: TRBJ2-1; D gene: TRBD1; clone size: .
CDR3 protein: CASRGPGSYEQYF; CDR3 DNA: TGTGCCAGCAGGGGGCCAGGGTCCTACGAGCAGTACTTC; V gene: TRBV2; CDR3 length: 13; J gene: TRBJ2-7; D gene: .; clone size: .
CDR3 protein: CASSPSDEKLFF; CDR3 DNA: TGTGCCAGCAGCCCCTCGGATGAAAAACTGTTTTTT; V gene: TRBV3-1/TRBV3-2; CDR3 length: 12; J gene: TRBJ1-4; D gene: .; clone size: .
CDR3 protein: CASSPGQGFSYYEQYF; CDR3 DNA: TGCGCCAGCAGTCCGGGACAGGGTTTCTCGTACTACGAGCAGTACTTC; V gene: TRBV10-1; CDR3 length: 16; J gene: TRBJ2-7; D gene: TRBD1; clone size: .
CDR3 protein: CASSEDRLNTEAFF; CDR3 DNA: TGCGCCAGCAGTGAGGACAGATTGAACACTGAAGCTTTCTTT; V gene: TRBV10-1; CDR3 length: 14; J gene: TRBJ1-1; D gene: .; clone size: .
CDR3 protein: CASSVGGNQPQHF; CDR3 DNA: TGTGCCAGCAGTGTAGGGGGCAATCAGCCCCAGCATTTT; V gene: TRBV2; CDR3 length: 13; J gene: TRBJ1-5; D gene: .; clone size: once
CDR3 protein: CASRQAGGATGNTIYF; CDR3 DNA: TGCGCCAGCAGGCAAGCAGGGGGCGCGACTGGAAACACCATATATTTT; V gene: TRBV4-1; CDR3 length: 16; J gene: TRBJ1-3; D gene: TRBD1; clone size: .
CDR3 protein: CASTREEGLEQFF; CDR3 DNA: TGTGCCAGCACGAGGGAGGAGGGGCTTGAGCAGTTCTTC; V gene: TRBV6-5; CDR3 length: 13; J gene: TRBJ2-1; D gene: .; clone size: .
CDR3 protein: CASRRQEPYEQYF; CDR3 DNA: TGTGCCAGCAGAAGACAGGAGCCCTACGAGCAGTACTTC; V gene: TRBV2; CDR3 length: 13; J gene: TRBJ2-7; D gene: .; clone size: .
CDR3 protein: CATRPGFRGGGYTF; CDR3 DNA: TGTGCCACCCGCCCAGGGTTCCGAGGGGGTGGCTACACCTTC; V gene: TRBV6-5; CDR3 length: 14; J gene: TRBJ1-2; D gene: .; clone size: .
CDR3 protein: CASSHLLGANEQYF; CDR3 DNA: TGTGCCAGCAGCCACCTGTTGGGGGCCAACGAGCAGTACTTC; V gene: TRBV3-1/TRBV3-2; CDR3 length: 14; J gene: TRBJ2-7; D gene: .; clone size: .
CDR3 protein: CASSGTGFGYGYTF; CDR3 DNA: TGTGCCAGCAGCGGAACGGGGTTTGGCTATGGCTACACCTTC; V gene: TRBV9; CDR3 length: 14; J gene: TRBJ1-2; D gene: .; clone size: .
CDR3 protein: CSVGYRGGINIEAFF; CDR3 DNA: TGCAGCGTTGGATATAGGGGTGGAATCAATATTGAAGCTTTCTTT; V gene: TRBV29-1; CDR3 length: 15; J gene: TRBJ1-1; D gene: .; clone size: .
CDR3 protein: CASSLFGQGMNTGELFF; CDR3 DNA: TGTGCCAGCAGTTTGTTCGGACAGGGTATGAACACCGGGGAGCTGTTTTTT; V gene: TRBV27; CDR3 length: 17; J gene: TRBJ2-2; D gene: TRBD1; clone size: .
CDR3 protein: CASSYVTDGTEAFF; CDR3 DNA: TGTGCCAGCAGTTATGTCACAGACGGCACTGAAGCTTTCTTT; V gene: TRBV6-5; CDR3 length: 14; J gene: TRBJ1-1; D gene: .; clone size: .
CDR3 protein: CASSEDRRGYTF; CDR3 DNA: TGTGCCAGCAGTGAAGACAGACGTGGCTACACCTTC; V gene: TRBV6-1; CDR3 length: 12; J gene: TRBJ1-2; D gene: .; clone size: .